These T cell receptor beta chains were read from a single sample in a study of early T cells in non-severe SARS-CoV-2 infection. TCRdb re-derived calls from the 5' RACE reads in MiXCR, one entry per CDR3 protein. The sample has about 120,000 distinct CDR3 sequences, approximately 12% seen once. The material was whole blood, obtained at baseline. These receptors were obtained from an adult who was a healthcare worker with PCR-confirmed SARS-CoV-2 infection or an uninfected control (not recorded which). CDR3s include the opening cysteine and the closing phenylalanine or tryptophan. Fields, in order: J gene, D gene, clone size, V gene, CDR3 DNA, CDR3 protein. The D gene is left open where the match is weak. Only part of the rows carry a size: once, few, many, or a class if the clone is expanded.

J gene: TRBJ2-1
D gene: NA
clone size: few
V gene: TRBV5-1
CDR3 DNA: TGCGCCAGCAGCTTCCAGAGCTCCTACAATGAGCAGTTCTTC
CDR3 protein: CASSFQSSYNEQFF

J gene: TRBJ2-1
D gene: TRBD1
clone size: NA
V gene: TRBV2
CDR3 DNA: TGTGCCGGCCAAACAGGGGGCCACAATGAGCAGTTCTTC
CDR3 protein: CAGQTGGHNEQFF

J gene: TRBJ2-7
D gene: TRBD1
clone size: NA
V gene: TRBV4-2
CDR3 DNA: TGTGCCAGCAGCCACCGGACAGGGAATTACGAGCAGTACTTC
CDR3 protein: CASSHRTGNYEQYF

J gene: TRBJ2-3
D gene: NA
clone size: many
V gene: TRBV6-6
CDR3 DNA: TGTGCCAGCAGTTACGTCGGCTTGACAGATACGCAGTATTTT
CDR3 protein: CASSYVGLTDTQYF

J gene: TRBJ2-5
D gene: NA
clone size: NA
V gene: TRBV5-5
CDR3 DNA: TGTGCCAGCAGCAATCCCGGGCCTACCGTACCAGAGACCCAGTACTTC
CDR3 protein: CASSNPGPTVPETQYF

J gene: TRBJ1-1
D gene: NA
clone size: NA
V gene: TRBV4-1
CDR3 DNA: TGCGCCAGCAGCCAAGATCAGGCGGCGGGCACTGAAGCTTTCTTT
CDR3 protein: CASSQDQAAGTEAFF

J gene: TRBJ1-6
D gene: TRBD1
clone size: few
V gene: TRBV20-1
CDR3 DNA: TGCAGTGCTAGAAGACAGGGGGCCGGCTCCTATAATTCACCCCTCCACTTT
CDR3 protein: CSARRQGAGSYNSPLHF

J gene: TRBJ1-5
D gene: TRBD1
clone size: many
V gene: TRBV5-6
CDR3 DNA: TGTGCCAGCAGCTTCGGACAGGGGAATCAGCCCCAGCATTTT
CDR3 protein: CASSFGQGNQPQHF

J gene: TRBJ2-7
D gene: NA
clone size: NA
V gene: TRBV7-2
CDR3 DNA: TGTGCCAGCAGCAAGGACCAGCGCTGGGAGCAGTACTTC
CDR3 protein: CASSKDQRWEQYF

J gene: TRBJ1-4
D gene: NA
clone size: many
V gene: TRBV5-1
CDR3 DNA: TGCGCCAGCAGCTTGGTACTCTCGGAAAAACTGTTTTTT
CDR3 protein: CASSLVLSEKLFF

J gene: TRBJ1-1
D gene: TRBD1
clone size: few
V gene: TRBV10-3
CDR3 DNA: TGTGCCATCAGTGTGCTACAGGGGGGGAACACTGAAGCTTTCTTT
CDR3 protein: CAISVLQGGNTEAFF

J gene: TRBJ2-1
D gene: TRBD2
clone size: NA
V gene: TRBV9
CDR3 DNA: TGTGCCAGCAGCGTACCCCTTTTGGGGGAGGGGTACAATGAGCAGTTCTTC
CDR3 protein: CASSVPLLGEGYNEQFF

J gene: TRBJ2-1
D gene: NA
clone size: few
V gene: TRBV12-5
CDR3 DNA: TGTGCTAGTGGTCCCGACCTAGGAGGGGAGCAGTTCTTC
CDR3 protein: CASGPDLGGEQFF

J gene: TRBJ1-1
D gene: NA
clone size: NA
V gene: TRBV27
CDR3 DNA: TGTGCCAGCAGTAAGGGACCGCAGAACACTGAAGCTTTCTTT
CDR3 protein: CASSKGPQNTEAFF

J gene: TRBJ1-1
D gene: TRBD1
clone size: few
V gene: TRBV10-2
CDR3 DNA: TGCGCCAGCAGTGCAGGGGGGATGAACACTGAAGCTTTCTTT
CDR3 protein: CASSAGGMNTEAFF

J gene: TRBJ1-3
D gene: NA
clone size: NA
V gene: TRBV6-2/TRBV6-3
CDR3 DNA: TGTGCCAGCAAGCCCAGCTCTGGAAACACCATATATTTT
CDR3 protein: CASKPSSGNTIYF

J gene: TRBJ1-6
D gene: NA
clone size: NA
V gene: TRBV5-5
CDR3 DNA: TGTGCCAGCAGCTTTCGGAATTCACCCCTCCACTTT
CDR3 protein: CASSFRNSPLHF

J gene: TRBJ2-3
D gene: NA
clone size: NA
V gene: TRBV29-1
CDR3 DNA: TGCAGCGTTGAAGGAGGCCGGTTCGGCACAGATACGCAGTATTTT
CDR3 protein: CSVEGGRFGTDTQYF

J gene: TRBJ1-2
D gene: NA
clone size: many
V gene: TRBV7-2
CDR3 DNA: TGTGCCAGCAGCTTTTCTCGGCTGGATGGCTACACCTTC
CDR3 protein: CASSFSRLDGYTF

J gene: TRBJ2-7
D gene: TRBD2
clone size: NA
V gene: TRBV6-5
CDR3 DNA: TGTGCCAGCAGTTCACTAGCGGGCTACGAGCAGTACTTC
CDR3 protein: CASSSLAGYEQYF

J gene: TRBJ1-1
D gene: NA
clone size: many
V gene: TRBV7-6
CDR3 DNA: TGTGCCAGCAGCAACCCTAATGGAAGGCGGACTGAAGCTTTCTTT
CDR3 protein: CASSNPNGRRTEAFF

J gene: TRBJ1-1
D gene: NA
clone size: NA
V gene: TRBV4-1
CDR3 DNA: TGCGCCAGCAGCTCTCAGGAACGGGGGAGTTCTGAAGCTTTCTTT
CDR3 protein: CASSSQERGSSEAFF

J gene: TRBJ2-7
D gene: NA
clone size: NA
V gene: TRBV11-3
CDR3 DNA: TGTGCCAGCAGCCGTGGACGGGCCTACGAGCAGTACTTC
CDR3 protein: CASSRGRAYEQYF

J gene: TRBJ1-2
D gene: NA
clone size: few
V gene: TRBV28
CDR3 DNA: TGTGCCAGCAGTTTGCGAGGCTATGGCTACACCTTC
CDR3 protein: CASSLRGYGYTF